This passage covers 25 T cell receptor beta chains from one sample sequenced in a study of PD-L1 blockade in urothelial cancer. Specified time point: peripheral blood 6 weeks after treatment start. Sequencing used immunoSEQ multiplex PCR; TCRdb keeps in-frame clones, though not all of them. The table has approximately 83,000 clones, 70% to 90% seen once. The source material was PBMCs, sampled around atezolizumab (anti-PD-L1) treatment. These TCRs come from a man between 65 and 85 years old with urothelial cancer.

This chain connects TRBV5-5 to TRBJ2-7, with 9 nucleotides matching TRBD1. V lost 2 bases to trimming and J lost 5 bases; unmatched junction nucleotides: 5. Germline CDR1 and CDR2: SGHKS and YYEKEE (reference sequence). The length of the CDR3 is 14 residues. CDR3 in amino acids: CASSFRDRVDEQYF. In nucleotides, the CDR3 is TGTGCCAGCAGCTTCCGGGACAGGGTCGACGAGCAGTACTTC.

This chain uses TRBV7-2 with TRBJ2-3; 9 bases map to TRBD2. The CDR3 is made up of 18 amino acids. Germline V gives CDR1 SGHTA, CDR2 FQGNSA. J was trimmed by 2 bases and V by 4 bases; bases with no gene match: 13. The CDR3 nucleotides read TGTGCCAGCAGCTCTTCCGGGATAGCGGGGGTTACCACAGATACGCAGTATTTT. Its protein product is CASSSSGIAGVTTDTQYF.

The rearrangement joins TRBV19 to TRBJ1-5; D perhaps matches TRBD1 (6 bases). This CDR3 has 14 residues. The germline V and J ends were trimmed by 4 bases and 5 bases, with 12 bases remaining between them. Germline lookup yields CDR1 LNHDA and CDR2 SQIVND (reference sequence). CDR3 nucleotides: TGTGCCAGTAGTAAGGGGGGGCTGGATCAGCCCCAGCATTTT. Protein sequence: CASSKGGLDQPQHF.

V and J are TRBV5-1 and TRBJ2-7; the D gene is possibly TRBD2 (5 bases). Trimming left V 4 bases short and J 4 bases short, with 15 bases between. There are 14 residues in the CDR3. CDR1 and CDR2 from the germline V gene are SGHRS and YFSETQ. DNA of the CDR3: TGCGCCAGCAGCCCGACAACGAGGGCGTACGAGCAGTACTTC. This codes for CASSPTTRAYEQYF.

J is TRBJ1-2 and V is TRBV25-1; possible D gene TRBD1, 5 bases. V shed 2 bases and J shed 7 bases, with 8 bases lying between them. Germline values: CDR1 MGHDK, CDR2 SYGVNS. The length of the CDR3 is 12 residues. Written as DNA, the CDR3 is TGTGCCAGCAGTGAACAGGGATTTGGCTACACCTTC. It specifies CASSEQGFGYTF.

The chain couples TRBV6-1 to TRBJ2-3; 9 bases are shared with TRBD2. CDR3 length: 13 amino acids. CDR1 MNHNS and CDR2 SASEGT come from the germline V gene. V lost 8 bases and J lost 6; bases outside the gene matches: 6. The CDR3 DNA follows: TGTGCCAGCCAGCGGGGGGTCCGCGATACGCAGTATTTT. This codes for CASQRGVRDTQYF.

The rearrangement uses TRBV7-2 and TRBJ1-2, with 7 bases fitting TRBD1. Germline CDR1 SGHTA, CDR2 FQGNSA. Germline trimming cut 2 bases from V and 6 bases from J; bases unmatched to any gene: 6. CDR3 length equals 14 residues. CDR3 amino acids: CASSLITGVDGYTF. CDR3 nucleotides: TGTGCCAGCAGCTTAATAACAGGGGTGGATGGCTACACCTTC.

This sequence joins TRBV7-2 and TRBJ2-7; 7 positions match TRBD1. Trimming cost V 5 bases and J 3 bases; bases outside gene matches: 4. The CDR3 has 13 amino acids. Germline-derived CDR1 and CDR2 are SGHTA and FQGNSA. DNA for the CDR3: TGTGCCAGCAGCCCGGGACAGAACTACGAGCAGTACTTC. Amino acids: CASSPGQNYEQYF.

The chain has TRBV19 and TRBJ2-3; 7 nucleotides agree with TRBD1. Germline V CDR1 and CDR2: LNHDA, SQIVND (reference sequence). V lost 3 bases and J lost 2; bases outside the gene matches: 11. CDR3 size: 17 residues. CDR3 sequence: CASSISRTGHLTDTQYF. The CDR3 region has the DNA TGTGCCAGTAGTATCTCACGGACAGGCCACCTCACAGATACGCAGTATTTT. The variable domain in full, completed from reference TRBV19 and TRBJ2-3, reads DGGITQSPKYLFRKEGQNVTLSCEQNLNHDAMYWYRQDPGQGLRLIYYSQIVNDFQKGDIAEGYSVSREKKESFPLTVTSAQKNPTAFYLCASSISRTGHLTDTQYFGPGTRLTVL.

V gene TRBV9 combines with J gene TRBJ1-1, with 7 bases that match TRBD1. Per germline, CDR1 SGDLS and CDR2 YYNGEE. V was clipped by 3 bases and J by 3 bases; unmatched bases: 11. The CDR3 contains 16 residues. In nucleotides, the CDR3 is TGTGCCAGCAGCGCCCTCCTGAGGCAGGGGGACACTGAAGCTTTCTTT. Amino acids: CASSALLRQGDTEAFF.

Details on this clone: An end of the junction does not agree with germline; a read error may underlie this. V gene TRBV27 combines with J gene TRBJ2-3; 9 nucleotides match TRBD2. There are 12 residues in the CDR3. Per the germline V gene, CDR1 is MNHEY and CDR2 is SMNVEV (reference sequence). The CDR3 nucleotides are TGTGCCAGCAGTGCGGCAGCGGGGGGCCAGGATTTT. It is translated as CASSAAAGGQDF.

The chain is built from TRBV6-5 and TRBJ2-1; TRBD2 agrees at 9 bases. The CDR3 is made up of 15 amino acids. The V gene end was trimmed by 5 bases and the J gene end by 5 bases; junction bases not matched to a gene: 7. Germline CDR1 and CDR2: MNHEY and SVGAGI. The CDR3 region has the DNA TGTGCCAGCAGTCTAGCGGGGAGACTTGACAATGAGCAGTTCTTC. Translation: CASSLAGRLDNEQFF.

This chain connects TRBV6-6 to TRBJ2-5, with D possibly being TRBD2 (5 bases). The CDR3 contains 13 residues. Trimming left V 3 bases short and J 4 bases short, with 9 bases between. CDR1 is MNHNY and CDR2 is SVGAGI in the germline V gene (reference sequence). The CDR3 sequence: CASSYRLAETQYF. The CDR3 nucleotides read TGTGCCAGCAGTTATAGGCTAGCAGAGACCCAGTACTTC.

The chain combines TRBV6-1 with TRBJ2-3; D gene uncertain. CDR3 length: 13 residues. CDR1 and CDR2 from the germline V gene are MNHNS and SASEGT. The V gene lost 3 bases and the J gene lost 1 base, with 5 bases spanning the gap. The CDR3 region is CASSEGGTDTQYF. The CDR3 bases are TGTGCCAGCAGTGAGGGCGGCACAGATACGCAGTATTTT.

The chain uses TRBV29-1 and TRBJ2-2; TRBD1 is a possible D gene (7 bases). The CDR3 sequence is 14 residues long. V lost 6 bases, J lost 5 bases, and 16 bases lay in between. Germline CDR1 is SQVTM and CDR2 is ANQGSEA. The CDR3 sequence: CSVTSAGGTGELFF. The CDR3 DNA sequence: TGCAGCGTCACCTCCGCAGGGGGGACCGGGGAGCTGTTTTTT.

This clone was counted only a few times. V gene TRBV7-9 combines with J gene TRBJ2-1; D unresolved. Germline-derived CDR1 and CDR2 are SEHNR and FQNEAQ (reference sequence). The CDR3 length is 13 residues. V lost 8 bases to trimming and J lost 5 bases, with 13 bases between them. CDR3 loop: CASSTSRHNEQFF. CDR3 DNA sequence: TGTGCCAGCTCAACCTCTAGGCACAATGAGCAGTTCTTC.

This clone was picked up one time. The chain is built from TRBV28 and TRBJ2-7; 10 nucleotides align to TRBD2. The V gene end was trimmed by 3 bases and the J gene end by 9 bases; junction bases not matched to a gene: 17. Germline V lookup: CDR1 MDHEN, CDR2 SYDVKM. This CDR3 has 17 residues. Here the CDR3 reads CASSFGRGKAGGPWQYF. The CDR3 DNA is TGTGCCAGCAGTTTCGGAAGGGGTAAAGCGGGAGGGCCGTGGCAGTACTTC.

The chain joins TRBV28 to TRBJ2-7; TRBD1 aligns across 12 bases. There are 14 residues in the CDR3. V was clipped by 4 bases and J by 7 bases; unmatched bases: 5. Germline V gene data show CDR1 as MDHEN and CDR2 as SYDVKM. In nucleotides, the CDR3 is TGTGCCAGCAGTTCGGGACAGGGGGCCGGAGAGCAGTACTTC. Protein: CASSSGQGAGEQYF.

The chain carries TRBV19 and TRBJ2-3; D is perhaps TRBD2 (6 bases). Germline V lookup: CDR1 LNHDA, CDR2 SQIVND (reference sequence). This CDR3 has 16 amino acids. The V end was cut by 5 bases, the J end by 4 bases, with 19 bases between. The CDR3 reads CASSAYDASAADTQYF. Written as DNA, the CDR3 is TGTGCCAGTAGTGCCTACGATGCTAGCGCAGCAGATACGCAGTATTTT. The full variable domain, its missing parts supplied by reference TRBV19 and TRBJ2-3, is DGGITQSPKYLFRKEGQNVTLSCEQNLNHDAMYWYRQDPGQGLRLIYYSQIVNDFQKGDIAEGYSVSREKKESFPLTVTSAQKNPTAFYLCASSAYDASAADTQYFGPGTRLTVL.

The chain has TRBV5-1 and TRBJ2-3, with 12 bases that match TRBD2. CDR3 length: 18 residues. CDR1 and CDR2 from the germline V gene are SGHRS and YFSETQ. J gave up 0 bases and V 4 bases, and 9 bases lay outside the gene matches. The CDR3: CASSTTSGGSPSTDTQYF. DNA of the CDR3: TGCGCCAGCAGCACTACTAGCGGGGGGAGTCCTAGCACAGATACGCAGTATTTT.

This chain uses TRBV19 with TRBJ1-2, with D possibly matching TRBD1 (6 bases). CDR1 is LNHDA and CDR2 is SQIVND in the germline V gene (reference sequence). The CDR3 runs 13 residues. V lost 3 bases, J lost 3 bases, and 8 bases lay in between. The CDR3 coding sequence is TGTGCCAGTAGTATTAAGGGGGACTATGGCTACACCTTC. Translation: CASSIKGDYGYTF.

CDR3 in DNA: TGTGCCAGCAGCTTCCCGCCCGGGTTGGGAGAGACCCAGTACTTC. Amino acids: CASSFPPGLGETQYF. V is TRBV7-8 and J is TRBJ2-5; D remains unclear. The CDR3 contains 15 residues. Deletions cut 3 bases from V and 4 bases from J, with 15 bases between. Per germline, CDR1 SGHVS and CDR2 FQNEAQ.

The chain has TRBV25-1 and TRBJ1-1; 7 nucleotides agree with TRBD1. J gave up 1 base and V 4 bases, and 6 bases lay outside the gene matches. The length of the CDR3 is 15 residues. The germline gives CDR1 MGHDK, CDR2 SYGVNS. The CDR3 DNA follows: TGTGCCAGCAGTGTCTACAGGGGAGGGAACACTGAAGCTTTCTTT. It specifies CASSVYRGGNTEAFF.

The V and J genes are TRBV11-3 and TRBJ2-3, with 10 bases that match TRBD2. The V gene end was trimmed by 5 bases and the J gene end by 3 bases; junction bases not matched to a gene: 5. Per germline, CDR1 SGHNT and CDR2 YENEEA. This CDR3 is 15 amino acids long. The DNA of the CDR3 is TGTGCCAGCAGCCGTAGCGGGAGGTTGACAGATACGCAGTATTTT. This translates into CASSRSGRLTDTQYF.

The chain joins TRBV9 to TRBJ1-2; a possible D gene is TRBD1 (6 bases). This CDR3 contains 14 residues. V lost 3 bases and J lost 1, with 10 bases in between. CDR1 SGDLS and CDR2 YYNGEE come from the germline V gene. CDR3 sequence reads: CASSATGGNYGYTF. The CDR3 coding sequence is TGTGCCAGCAGCGCGACAGGCGGTAACTATGGCTACACCTTC.